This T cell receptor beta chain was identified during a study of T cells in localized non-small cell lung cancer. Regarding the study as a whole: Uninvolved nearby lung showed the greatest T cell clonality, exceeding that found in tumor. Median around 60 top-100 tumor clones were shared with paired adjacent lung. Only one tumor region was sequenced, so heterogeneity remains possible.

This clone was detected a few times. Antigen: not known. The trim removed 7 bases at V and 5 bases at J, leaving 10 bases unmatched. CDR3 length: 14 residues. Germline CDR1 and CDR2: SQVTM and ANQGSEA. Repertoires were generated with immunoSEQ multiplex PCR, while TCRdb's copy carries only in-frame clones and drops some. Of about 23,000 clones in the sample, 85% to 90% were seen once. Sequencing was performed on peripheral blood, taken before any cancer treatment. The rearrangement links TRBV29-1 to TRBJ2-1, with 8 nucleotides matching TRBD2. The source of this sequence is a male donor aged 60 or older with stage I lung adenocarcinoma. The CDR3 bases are TGCAGCGCCAGACCGGGACTAGGGAACAATGAGCAGTTCTTC. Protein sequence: CSARPGLGNNEQFF.